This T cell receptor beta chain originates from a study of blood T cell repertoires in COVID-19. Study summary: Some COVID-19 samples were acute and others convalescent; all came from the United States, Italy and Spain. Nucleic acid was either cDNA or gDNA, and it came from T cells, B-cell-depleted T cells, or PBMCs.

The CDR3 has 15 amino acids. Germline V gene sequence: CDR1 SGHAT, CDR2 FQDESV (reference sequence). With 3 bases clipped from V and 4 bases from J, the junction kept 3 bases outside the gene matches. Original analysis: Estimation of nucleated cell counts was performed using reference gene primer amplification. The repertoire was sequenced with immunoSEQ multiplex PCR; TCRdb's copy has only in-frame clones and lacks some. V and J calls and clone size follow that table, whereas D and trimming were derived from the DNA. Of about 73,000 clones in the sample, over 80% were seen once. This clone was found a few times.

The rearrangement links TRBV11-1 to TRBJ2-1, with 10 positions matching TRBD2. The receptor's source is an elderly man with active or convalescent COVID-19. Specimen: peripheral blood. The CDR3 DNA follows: TGTGCCAGCAGCTTTCGGACTAGCGGATACAATGAGCAGTTCTTC. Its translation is CASSFRTSGYNEQFF. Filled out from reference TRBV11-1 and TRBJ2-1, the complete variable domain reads EAEVAQSPRYKITEKSQAVAFWCDPISGHATLYWYRQILGQGPELLVQFQDESVVDDSQLPKDRFSAERLKGVDSTLKIQPAELGDSAMYLCASSFRTSGYNEQFFGPGTRLTVL.